The clone carrying this T cell receptor (beta chain) was detected only a few times. This entry is derived from a study of spatial heterogeneity in lung cancer. TCRdb processed the 5' RACE reads anew with MiXCR; each CDR3 protein has one entry. Seen here are about 26,000 distinct CDR3 sequences, roughly 13% observed once, and the top ten hold approximately 25%. The V gene lost 1 base and the J gene lost 4 bases, with 18 bases spanning the gap. Per the germline V gene, CDR1 is KGHDR and CDR2 is SFDVKD. This CDR3 contains 17 residues. Stated time point: sample taken at primary tumor resection. Extraction of whole RNA from tumor, nontumor lung or frozen PBMC preceded unsorted sequencing.

The TCR sequence derives from a female donor with early-stage non-small cell lung cancer. The material sequenced was PBMCs, taken at surgery. The chain uses TRBV24-1 and TRBJ2-5; possibly TRBD1 for D (7 bases). The CDR3 reads CATSDLPTGTSSETQYF. The CDR3 DNA sequence: TGTGCCACCAGTGATTTACCGACAGGGACTTCTTCAGAGACCCAGTACTTC.